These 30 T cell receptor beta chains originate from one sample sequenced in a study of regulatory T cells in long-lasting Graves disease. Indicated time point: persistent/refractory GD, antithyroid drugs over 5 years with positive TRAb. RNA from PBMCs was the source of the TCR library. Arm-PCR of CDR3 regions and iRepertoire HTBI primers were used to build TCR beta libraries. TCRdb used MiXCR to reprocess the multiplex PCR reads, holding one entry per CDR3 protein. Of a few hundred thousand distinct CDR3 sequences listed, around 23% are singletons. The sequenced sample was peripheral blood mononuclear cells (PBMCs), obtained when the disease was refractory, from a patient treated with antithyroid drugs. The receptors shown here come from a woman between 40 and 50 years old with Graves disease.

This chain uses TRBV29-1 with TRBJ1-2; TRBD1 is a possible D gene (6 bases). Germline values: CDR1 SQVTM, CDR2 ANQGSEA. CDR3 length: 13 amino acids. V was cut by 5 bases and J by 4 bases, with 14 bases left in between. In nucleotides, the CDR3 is TGCAGCGTTTACTCCCAGGGGCTCTATGGCTACACCTTC. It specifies CSVYSQGLYGYTF.

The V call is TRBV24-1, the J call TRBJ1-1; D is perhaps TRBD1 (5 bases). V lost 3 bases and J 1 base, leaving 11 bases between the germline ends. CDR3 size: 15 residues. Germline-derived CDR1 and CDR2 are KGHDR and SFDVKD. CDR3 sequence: CATSDPAGGNTEAFF. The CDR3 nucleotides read TGTGCCACCAGTGATCCCGCCGGGGGGAACACTGAAGCTTTCTTT.

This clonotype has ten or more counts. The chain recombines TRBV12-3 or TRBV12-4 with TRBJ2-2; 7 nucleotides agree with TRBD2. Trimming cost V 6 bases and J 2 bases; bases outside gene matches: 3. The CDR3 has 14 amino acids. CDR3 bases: TGTGCCAGCAGGGGACTATCAAACACCGGGGAGCTGTTTTTT. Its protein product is CASRGLSNTGELFF.

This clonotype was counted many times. The CDR3 sequence is CASSFRRFPGELFF. The CDR3 DNA follows: TGTGCCAGCAGTTTCAGGCGGTTCCCCGGGGAGCTGTTTTTT. V usage is TRBV28 and J usage is TRBJ2-2; D remains ambiguous. The CDR3 is 14 amino acids. The germline V gene encodes CDR1 MDHEN and CDR2 SYDVKM. Trimming took 3 bases from V and 6 from J, leaving 11 bases between them.

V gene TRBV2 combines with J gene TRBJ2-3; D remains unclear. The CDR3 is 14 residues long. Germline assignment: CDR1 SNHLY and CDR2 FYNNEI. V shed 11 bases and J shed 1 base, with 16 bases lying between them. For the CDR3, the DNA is TGTGCCCATACCAAGAGGAGTGGCACAGATACGCAGTATTTT. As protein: CAHTKRSGTDTQYF.

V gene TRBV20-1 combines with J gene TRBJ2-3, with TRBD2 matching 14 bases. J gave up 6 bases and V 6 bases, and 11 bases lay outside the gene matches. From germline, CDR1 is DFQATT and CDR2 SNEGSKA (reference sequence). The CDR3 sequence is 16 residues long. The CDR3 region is CSASLLGLAGVDTQYF. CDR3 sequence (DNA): TGCAGTGCGAGTCTCCTGGGACTAGCGGGAGTGGATACGCAGTATTTT.

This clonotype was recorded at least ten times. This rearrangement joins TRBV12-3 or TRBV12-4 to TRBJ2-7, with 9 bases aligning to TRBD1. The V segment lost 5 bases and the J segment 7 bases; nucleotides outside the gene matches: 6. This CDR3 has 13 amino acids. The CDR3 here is CASSPGTGREQYF. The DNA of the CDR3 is TGTGCCAGCAGTCCGGGGACAGGGCGGGAGCAGTACTTC.

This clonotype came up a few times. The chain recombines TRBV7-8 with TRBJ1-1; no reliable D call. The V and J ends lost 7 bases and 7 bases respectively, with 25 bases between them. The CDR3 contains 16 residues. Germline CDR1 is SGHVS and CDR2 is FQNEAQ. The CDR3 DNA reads TGTGCCAGCACCAGATCCTGGGTAGGGAGGAAAAATGAAGCTTTCTTT. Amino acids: CASTRSWVGRKNEAFF.

DNA of the CDR3: TGTGCCAGCTCCGGGAGCCTACAAGAGACCCAGTACTTC. This encodes CASSGSLQETQYF. The gene calls are TRBV2 and TRBJ2-5; D is possibly TRBD2 (6 bases). Germline CDR1 reads SNHLY; CDR2 reads FYNNEI. Deletions cut 8 bases from V and 2 bases from J, with 12 bases between. There are 13 residues in the CDR3.

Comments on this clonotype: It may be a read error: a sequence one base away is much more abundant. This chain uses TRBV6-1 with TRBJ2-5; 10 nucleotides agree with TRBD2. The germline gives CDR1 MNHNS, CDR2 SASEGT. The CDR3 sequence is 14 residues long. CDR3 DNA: TGTGCCAGCAGGCTTAGCGGGAGGAAGGAGACCCAGTGCTTC. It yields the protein CASRLSGRKETQCF.

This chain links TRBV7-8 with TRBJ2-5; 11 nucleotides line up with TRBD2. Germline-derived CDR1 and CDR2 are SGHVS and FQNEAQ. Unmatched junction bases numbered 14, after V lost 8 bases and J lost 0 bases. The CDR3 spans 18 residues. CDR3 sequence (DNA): TGTGCCAGCCCGAACGCCGGGACTAGCGGCCCGTACCAAGAGACCCAGTACTTC. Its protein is CASPNAGTSGPYQETQYF.

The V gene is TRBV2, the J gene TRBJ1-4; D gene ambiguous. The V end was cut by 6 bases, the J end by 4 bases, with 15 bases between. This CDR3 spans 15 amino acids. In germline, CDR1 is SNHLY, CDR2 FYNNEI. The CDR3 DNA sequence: TGTGCCAGCAGATCCTACGGACTCAGTAATGAAAAACTGTTTTTT. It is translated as CASRSYGLSNEKLFF.

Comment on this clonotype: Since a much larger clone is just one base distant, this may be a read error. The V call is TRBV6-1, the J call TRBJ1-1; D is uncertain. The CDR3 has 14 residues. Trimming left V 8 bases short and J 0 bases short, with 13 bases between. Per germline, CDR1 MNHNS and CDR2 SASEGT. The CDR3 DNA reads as TGTGCCAGCGGCGCCAGCCCGCTGAACACTGAAGCTTTCTTT. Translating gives CASGASPLNTEAFF.

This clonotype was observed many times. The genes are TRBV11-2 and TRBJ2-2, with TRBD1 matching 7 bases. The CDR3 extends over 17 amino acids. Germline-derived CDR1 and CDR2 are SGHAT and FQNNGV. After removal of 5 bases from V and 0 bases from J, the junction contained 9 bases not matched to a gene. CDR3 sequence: CASSPHSGTANTGELFF. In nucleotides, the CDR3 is TGTGCCAGCAGCCCGCACTCCGGGACAGCGAACACCGGGGAGCTGTTTTTT.

As DNA, the CDR3 is TGTGCCAGCAGTAACCTGGGAGCCGGGGAGCTGTTTTTT. It is translated as CASSNLGAGELFF. The chain uses TRBV7-9 and TRBJ2-2; a possible D gene is TRBD2 (5 bases). This CDR3 contains 13 residues. Germline assignment: CDR1 SEHNR and CDR2 FQNEAQ (reference sequence). The ends were cut back, 6 bases at V and 6 bases at J, with 11 bases in the middle.

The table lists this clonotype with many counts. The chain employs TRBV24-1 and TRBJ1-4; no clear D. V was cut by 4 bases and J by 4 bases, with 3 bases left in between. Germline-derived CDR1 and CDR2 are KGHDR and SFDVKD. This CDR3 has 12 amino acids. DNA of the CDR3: TGTGCCACCAGTGACGTTAATGAAAAACTGTTTTTT. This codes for CATSDVNEKLFF.

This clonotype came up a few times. As DNA, the CDR3 is TGCAGTGCTAGAGAAACGAGCGGGAGTGCAGATACGCAGTATTTT. Translated: CSARETSGSADTQYF. The chain employs TRBV20-1 and TRBJ2-3; 8 nucleotides align to TRBD2. Trimming cost V 0 bases and J 4 bases; bases outside gene matches: 6. There are 15 residues in the CDR3. Germline V CDR1 and CDR2: DFQATT, SNEGSKA (reference sequence).

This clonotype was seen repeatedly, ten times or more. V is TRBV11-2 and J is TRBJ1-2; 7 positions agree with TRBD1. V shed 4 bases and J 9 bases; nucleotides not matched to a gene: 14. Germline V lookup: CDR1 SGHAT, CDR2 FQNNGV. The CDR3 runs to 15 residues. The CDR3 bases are TGTGCCAGCAGCTATTATCCCAACAGGGGAGAGAGCTACACCTTC. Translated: CASSYYPNRGESYTF.

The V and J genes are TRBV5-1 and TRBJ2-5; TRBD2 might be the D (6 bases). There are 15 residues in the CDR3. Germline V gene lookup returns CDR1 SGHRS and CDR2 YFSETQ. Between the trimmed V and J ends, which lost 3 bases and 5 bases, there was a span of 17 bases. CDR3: CASSSTVGGLETQYF. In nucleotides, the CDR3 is TGCGCCAGCAGCTCAACGGTGGGGGGTTTGGAGACCCAGTACTTC.

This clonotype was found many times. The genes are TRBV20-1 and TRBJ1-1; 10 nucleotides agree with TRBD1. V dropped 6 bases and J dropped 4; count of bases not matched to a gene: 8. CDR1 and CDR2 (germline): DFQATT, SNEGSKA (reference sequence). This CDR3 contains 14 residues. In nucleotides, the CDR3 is TGCAGTGCCAACGGACAGGGGGTTTTCACTGAAGCTTTCTTT. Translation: CSANGQGVFTEAFF.

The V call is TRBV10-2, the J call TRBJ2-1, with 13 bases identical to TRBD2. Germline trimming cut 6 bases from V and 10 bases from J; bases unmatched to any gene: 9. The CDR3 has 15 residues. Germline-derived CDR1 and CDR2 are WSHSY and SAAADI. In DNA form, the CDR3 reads TGCGCCAGCAGCCCAAGGACTAGCGGGAGTCAGGAGCAGTTCTTC. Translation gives CASSPRTSGSQEQFF.

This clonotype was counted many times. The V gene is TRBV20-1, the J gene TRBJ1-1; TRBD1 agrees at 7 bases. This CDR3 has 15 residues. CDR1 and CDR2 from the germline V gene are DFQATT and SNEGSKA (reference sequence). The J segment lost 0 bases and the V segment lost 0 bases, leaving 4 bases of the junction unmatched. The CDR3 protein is CSARDRQGLNTEAFF. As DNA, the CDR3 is TGCAGTGCTAGAGACAGACAGGGATTGAACACTGAAGCTTTCTTT.

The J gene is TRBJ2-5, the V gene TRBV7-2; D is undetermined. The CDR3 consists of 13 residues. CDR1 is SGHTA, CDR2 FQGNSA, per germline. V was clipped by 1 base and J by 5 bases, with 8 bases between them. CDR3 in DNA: TGTGCCAGCAGCTTAGTGTTCCTGGAGACCCAGTACTTC. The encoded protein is CASSLVFLETQYF.

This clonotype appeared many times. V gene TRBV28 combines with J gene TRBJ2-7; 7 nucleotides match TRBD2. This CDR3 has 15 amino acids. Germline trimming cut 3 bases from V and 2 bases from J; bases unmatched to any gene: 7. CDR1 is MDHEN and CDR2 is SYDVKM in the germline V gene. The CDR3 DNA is TGTGCCAGCAGTTTGGGGGGGAGTTACACCTACGAGCAGTACTTC. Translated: CASSLGGSYTYEQYF.

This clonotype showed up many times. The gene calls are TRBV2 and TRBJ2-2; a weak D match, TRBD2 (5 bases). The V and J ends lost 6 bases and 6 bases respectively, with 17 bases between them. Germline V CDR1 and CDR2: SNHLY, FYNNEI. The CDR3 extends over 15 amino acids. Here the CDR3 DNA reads TGTGCCAGCAGGAGGGCCGGCCAGCATGCCGGGGAGCTGTTTTTT. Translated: CASRRAGQHAGELFF.

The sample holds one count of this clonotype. The CDR3 DNA reads as TGCAGTGCTAGAGAAGTCAGGCCCGACGTTTATAATTCACCCCTCCACTTT. This translates into CSAREVRPDVYNSPLHF. The chain combines TRBV20-1 with TRBJ1-6; D uncertain. Deletions cut 0 bases from V and 4 bases from J, with 16 bases between. In germline, CDR1 is DFQATT, CDR2 SNEGSKA (reference sequence). The CDR3 is 17 amino acids.

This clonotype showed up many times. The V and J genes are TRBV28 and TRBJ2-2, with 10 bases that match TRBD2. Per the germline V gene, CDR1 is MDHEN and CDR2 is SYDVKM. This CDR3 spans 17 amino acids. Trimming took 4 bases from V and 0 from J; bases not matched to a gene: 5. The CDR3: CASSSPSGRTNTGELFF. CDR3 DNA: TGTGCCAGCAGTTCCCCTAGCGGGAGAACGAACACCGGGGAGCTGTTTTTT. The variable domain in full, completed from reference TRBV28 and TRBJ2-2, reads DVKVTQSSRYLVKRTGEKVFLECVQDMDHENMFWYRQDPGLGLRLIYFSYDVKMKEKGDIPEGYSVSREKKERFSLILESASTNQTSMYLCASSSPSGRTNTGELFFGEGSRLTVL.

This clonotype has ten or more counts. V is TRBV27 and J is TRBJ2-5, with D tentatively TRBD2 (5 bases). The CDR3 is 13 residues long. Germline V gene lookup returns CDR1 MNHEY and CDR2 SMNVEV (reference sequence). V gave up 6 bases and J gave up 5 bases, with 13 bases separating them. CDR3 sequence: CASSPTRFETQYF. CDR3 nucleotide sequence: TGTGCCAGCAGCCCAACTAGATTCGAGACCCAGTACTTC.

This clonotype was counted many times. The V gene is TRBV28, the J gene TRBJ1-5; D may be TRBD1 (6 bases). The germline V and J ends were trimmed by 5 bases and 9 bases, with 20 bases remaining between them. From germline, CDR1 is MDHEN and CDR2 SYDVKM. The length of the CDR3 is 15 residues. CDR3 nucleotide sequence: TGTGCCAGCAGTCCCACGGGACACCCCTGGGGGCCCCAGCATTTT. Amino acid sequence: CASSPTGHPWGPQHF.

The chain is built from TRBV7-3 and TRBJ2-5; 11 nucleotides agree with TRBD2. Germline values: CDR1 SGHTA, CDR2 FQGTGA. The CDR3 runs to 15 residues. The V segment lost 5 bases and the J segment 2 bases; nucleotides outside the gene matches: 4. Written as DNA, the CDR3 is TGTGCCAGCAGCCCTAGCGGGAGGTTTCAAGAGACCCAGTACTTC. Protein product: CASSPSGRFQETQYF.